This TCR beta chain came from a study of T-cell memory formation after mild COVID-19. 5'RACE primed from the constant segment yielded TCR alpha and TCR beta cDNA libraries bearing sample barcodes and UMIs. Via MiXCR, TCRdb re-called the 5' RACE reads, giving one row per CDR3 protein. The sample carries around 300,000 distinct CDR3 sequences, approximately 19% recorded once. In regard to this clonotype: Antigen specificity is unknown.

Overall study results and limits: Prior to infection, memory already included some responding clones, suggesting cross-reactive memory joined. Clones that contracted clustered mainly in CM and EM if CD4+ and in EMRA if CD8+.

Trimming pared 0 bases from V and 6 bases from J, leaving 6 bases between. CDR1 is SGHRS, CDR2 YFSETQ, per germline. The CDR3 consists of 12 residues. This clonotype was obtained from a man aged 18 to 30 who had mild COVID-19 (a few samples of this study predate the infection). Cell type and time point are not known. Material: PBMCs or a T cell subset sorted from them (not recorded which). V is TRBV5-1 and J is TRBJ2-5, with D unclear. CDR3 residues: CASSLAVKTQYF. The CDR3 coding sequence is TGCGCCAGCAGCTTGGCCGTAAAGACCCAGTACTTC.